This entry lists 10 T cell receptor beta chains sequenced from one sample in a study of neurological immune-mediated disorders. Using its own MiXCR run on the 5' RACE reads, TCRdb lists one record per CDR3 protein. The data show 40,000 or so distinct CDR3 sequences, with under 7.5% seen just once and 4.4% held by the top ten. Sequencing was carried out using PBMCs. The receptor set was obtained from a woman aged 40 to 50 in good health.

Notes on this clonotype: A much larger clone sits a single nucleotide away, making a read error possible. The chain uses TRBV28 and TRBJ2-2; the D is unclear. The germline CDR1 and CDR2 sequences are MDHEN and SYDVKM. This CDR3 has 16 amino acids. Trimming took 3 bases from V and 4 from J, leaving 15 bases between them. The CDR3 sequence: CASSFLNMVGTGELFF. The CDR3 nucleotides read TGTGCCAGCAGTTTTCTCAACATGGTTGGCACCGGGGAGCTGTTTTTT.

This clonotype was counted at least ten times. The chain carries TRBV20-1 and TRBJ2-2, with 11 bases aligning to TRBD1. With 3 bases clipped from V and 4 bases from J, the junction kept 13 bases outside the gene matches. CDR3 length: 18 residues. Germline assignment: CDR1 DFQATT and CDR2 SNEGSKA (reference sequence). Written as DNA, the CDR3 is TGCAGTGCTAGGAACCATGTTCCCGGGACAGGGGGCACCGGGGAGCTGTTTTTT. Translated: CSARNHVPGTGGTGELFF.

This clonotype was seen many times. The chain links TRBV29-1 to TRBJ2-5; possibly TRBD2 for D (5 bases). This CDR3 contains 12 residues. The germline V gene has CDR1 SQVTM and CDR2 ANQGSEA. V lost 0 bases, J lost 5 bases, and 7 bases lay in between. The CDR3 loop reads CSVEDERETQYF. DNA for the CDR3: TGCAGCGTTGAAGATGAGCGGGAGACCCAGTACTTC. Variable domain in full (rest from reference TRBV29-1 and TRBJ2-5): SAVISQKPSRDICQRGTSLTIQCQVDSQVTMMFWYRQQPGQSLTLIATANQGSEATYESGFVIDKFPISRPNLTFSTLTVSNMSPEDSSIYLCSVEDERETQYFGPGTRLLVL.

This clonotype showed up many times. The chain couples TRBV12-3 or TRBV12-4 to TRBJ1-2; D uncertain. The V end lost 2 bases, the J end lost 4 bases, and 8 bases lay between the germline ends. There are 13 residues in the CDR3. CDR3 in amino acids: CASSLLQFYGYTF. In DNA form, the CDR3 reads TGTGCCAGCAGTTTATTACAGTTCTATGGCTACACCTTC.

This clonotype was seen at least ten times. The rearrangement uses TRBV10-3 and TRBJ2-1, with 8 bases lining up with TRBD2. The V and J ends lost 0 bases and 7 bases, in that order; junction bases with no gene match: 8. Germline V CDR1 and CDR2: ENHRY, SYGVKD. The CDR3 has 16 residues. The CDR3 here is CAISESERERSNEQFF. CDR3 nucleotide sequence: TGTGCCATCAGTGAGTCGGAGCGGGAGAGATCAAATGAGCAGTTCTTC.

The table lists this clonotype with many counts. This chain uses TRBV29-1 with TRBJ2-2; no clear D. The V end lost 3 bases, the J end lost 5 bases, and 4 bases lay between the germline ends. Germline CDR1 SQVTM, CDR2 ANQGSEA. The CDR3 runs to 11 residues. CDR3 nucleotide sequence: TGCAGCGTTGACTGGACCGGGGAGCTGTTTTTT. Its translation is CSVDWTGELFF.

The table lists this clonotype with a few counts. The CDR3 DNA sequence: TGTGCCAGCAGTTTAGTTGGCACCACTGAAGCTTTCTTT. Protein product: CASSLVGTTEAFF. The rearrangement uses TRBV12-3 or TRBV12-4 and TRBJ1-1; D remains unclear. V gave up 1 base and J gave up 4 bases, with 7 bases separating them. The CDR3 is 13 amino acids.

This clonotype was seen ten or more times. The chain uses TRBV3-1 and TRBJ2-1; 12 bases are shared with TRBD2. Per germline, CDR1 LGHDT and CDR2 YNNKEL (reference sequence). The V gene end was trimmed by 1 base and the J gene end by 7 bases; junction bases not matched to a gene: 2. The CDR3 is 15 residues long. The CDR3 bases are TGTGCCAGCAGCCAAGGGACTAGCGGGGTTAATGAGCAGTTCTTC. Translation: CASSQGTSGVNEQFF.

The chain recombines TRBV20-1 with TRBJ2-7; TRBD2 matches at 11 bases. Germline lookup yields CDR1 DFQATT and CDR2 SNEGSKA (reference sequence). V shed 3 bases, J shed 6 bases, and the junction held 10 bases outside the gene matches. There are 15 residues in the CDR3. CDR3 sequence: CSASPMTSGICEQYF. The CDR3 DNA reads as TGCAGTGCTAGCCCGATGACTAGCGGGATTTGCGAGCAGTACTTC.

This clonotype was found many times. V usage is TRBV20-1 and J usage is TRBJ2-7, with 9 bases matching TRBD2. Per the germline V gene, CDR1 is DFQATT and CDR2 is SNEGSKA (reference sequence). The CDR3 contains 15 residues. V lost 0 bases, J lost 5 bases, and 8 bases stayed unmatched. CDR3 in DNA: TGCAGTGCTAGAGATCGACTAGCGGCCTGGGACGAGCAGTACTTC. Translation gives CSARDRLAAWDEQYF.